This T cell receptor (beta chain) appears in the sequencing data of a study of cytomegalovirus exposure and HLA in healthy donors. The study's findings and limits: An analysis was carried out at a later point. It showed that HLA-associated TCR beta chains were more clonally expanded than equally common non-associated chains.

The length of the CDR3 is 13 residues. V was pared by 5 bases and J by 2 bases, with 7 bases between. Germline assignment: CDR1 SNHLY and CDR2 FYNNEI. This clone was recorded once. The antigen remains unidentified. 13 Jbeta primers and 60 Vbeta primers were used for the PCR. Sequenced by immunoSEQ multiplex PCR; TCRdb stores in-frame clones only, minus some. Among 30,000 to 40,000 clones listed, over 90% were seen once. The sequenced sample was PBMCs. This receptor was obtained from a woman under 30 in good health and CMV-seronegative. The chain joins TRBV2 to TRBJ2-4, with D maybe TRBD1 (6 bases). CDR3 bases: TGTGCCAGCAGTAGGGACACCAAAAACATTCAGTACTTC. Encoded protein: CASSRDTKNIQYF.